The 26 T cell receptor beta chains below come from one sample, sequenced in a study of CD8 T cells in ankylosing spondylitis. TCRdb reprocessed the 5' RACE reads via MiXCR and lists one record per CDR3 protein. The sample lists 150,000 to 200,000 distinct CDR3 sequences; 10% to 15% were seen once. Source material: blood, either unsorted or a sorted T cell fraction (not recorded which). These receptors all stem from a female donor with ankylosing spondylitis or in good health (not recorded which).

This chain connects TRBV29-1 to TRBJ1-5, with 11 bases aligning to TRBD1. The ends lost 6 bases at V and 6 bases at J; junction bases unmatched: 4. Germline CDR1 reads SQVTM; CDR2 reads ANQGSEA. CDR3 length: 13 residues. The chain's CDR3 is CSVGTGGGQPQHF. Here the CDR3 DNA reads TGCAGCGTCGGGACAGGGGGAGGTCAGCCCCAGCATTTT.

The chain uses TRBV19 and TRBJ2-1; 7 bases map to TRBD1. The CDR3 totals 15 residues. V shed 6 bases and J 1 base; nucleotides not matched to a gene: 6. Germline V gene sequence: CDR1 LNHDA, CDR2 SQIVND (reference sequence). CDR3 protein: CASRLTGLSYNEQFF. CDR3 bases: TGTGCCAGTAGACTGACAGGGCTTTCCTACAATGAGCAGTTCTTC.

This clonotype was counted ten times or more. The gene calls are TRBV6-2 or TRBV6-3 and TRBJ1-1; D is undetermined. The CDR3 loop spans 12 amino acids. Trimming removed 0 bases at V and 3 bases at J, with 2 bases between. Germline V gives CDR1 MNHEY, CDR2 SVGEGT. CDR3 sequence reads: CASSYSDTEAFF. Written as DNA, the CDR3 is TGTGCCAGCAGTTACTCAGACACTGAAGCTTTCTTT.

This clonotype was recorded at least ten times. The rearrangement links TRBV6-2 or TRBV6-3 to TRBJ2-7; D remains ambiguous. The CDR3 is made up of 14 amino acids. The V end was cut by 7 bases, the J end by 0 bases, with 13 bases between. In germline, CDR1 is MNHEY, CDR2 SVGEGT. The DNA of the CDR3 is TGTGCCAGCACCGTACCCCCAGGCTCCTACGAGCAGTACTTC. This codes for CASTVPPGSYEQYF.

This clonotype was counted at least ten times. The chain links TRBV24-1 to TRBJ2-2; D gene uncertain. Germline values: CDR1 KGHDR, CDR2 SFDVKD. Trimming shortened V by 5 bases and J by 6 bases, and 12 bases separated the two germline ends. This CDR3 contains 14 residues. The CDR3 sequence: CATSGSLISGELFF. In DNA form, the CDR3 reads TGTGCCACCAGTGGGAGTTTGATATCCGGGGAGCTGTTTTTT.

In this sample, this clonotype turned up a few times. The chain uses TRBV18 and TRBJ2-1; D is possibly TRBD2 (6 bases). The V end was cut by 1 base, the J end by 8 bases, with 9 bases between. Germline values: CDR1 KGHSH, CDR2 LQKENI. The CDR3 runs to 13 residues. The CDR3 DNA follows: TGTGCCAGCTCACCACTGGGCGGGGATGAGCAGTTCTTC. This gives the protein CASSPLGGDEQFF.

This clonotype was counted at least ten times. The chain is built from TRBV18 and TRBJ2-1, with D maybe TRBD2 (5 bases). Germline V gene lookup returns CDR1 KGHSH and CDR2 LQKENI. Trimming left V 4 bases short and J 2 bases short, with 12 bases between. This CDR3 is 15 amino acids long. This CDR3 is CASSLDTGTYNEQFF. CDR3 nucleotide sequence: TGTGCCAGCTCACTCGACACCGGGACCTACAATGAGCAGTTCTTC.

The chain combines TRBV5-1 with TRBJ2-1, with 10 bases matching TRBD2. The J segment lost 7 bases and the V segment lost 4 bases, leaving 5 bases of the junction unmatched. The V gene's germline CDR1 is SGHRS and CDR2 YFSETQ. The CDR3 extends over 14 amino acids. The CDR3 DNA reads TGCGCCAGCAGCAGGACTAGCGGCATTAATGAGCAGTTCTTC. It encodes CASSRTSGINEQFF. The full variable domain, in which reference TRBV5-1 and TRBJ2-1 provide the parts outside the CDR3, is KAGVTQTPRYLIKTRGQQVTLSCSPISGHRSVSWYQQTPGQGLQFLFEYFSETQRNKGNFPGRFSGRQFSNSRSEMNVSTLELGDSALYLCASSRTSGINEQFFGPGTRLTVL.

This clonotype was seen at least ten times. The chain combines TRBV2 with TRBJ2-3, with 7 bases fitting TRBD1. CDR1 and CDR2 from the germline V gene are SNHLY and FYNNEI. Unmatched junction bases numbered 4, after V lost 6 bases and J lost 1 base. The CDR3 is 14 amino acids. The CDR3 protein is CASSTGTGTDTQYF. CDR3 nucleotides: TGTGCCAGCAGCACCGGGACAGGCACAGATACGCAGTATTTT.

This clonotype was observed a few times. This CDR3 reads CSVERYRDSVYNEQFF. The CDR3 DNA sequence: TGCAGCGTTGAACGATACCGGGACTCCGTATACAATGAGCAGTTCTTC. The chain couples TRBV29-1 to TRBJ2-1; maybe TRBD2 (6 bases). Germline CDR1 is SQVTM and CDR2 is ANQGSEA. The CDR3 is made up of 16 amino acids. The V gene lost 2 bases and the J gene lost 4 bases, with 18 bases spanning the gap.

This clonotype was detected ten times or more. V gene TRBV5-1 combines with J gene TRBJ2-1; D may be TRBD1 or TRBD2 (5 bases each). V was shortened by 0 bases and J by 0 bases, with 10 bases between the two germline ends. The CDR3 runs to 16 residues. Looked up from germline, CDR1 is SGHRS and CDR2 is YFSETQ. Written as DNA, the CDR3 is TGCGCCAGCAGCTTGGCGGGACCTAACTCCTACAATGAGCAGTTCTTC. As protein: CASSLAGPNSYNEQFF.

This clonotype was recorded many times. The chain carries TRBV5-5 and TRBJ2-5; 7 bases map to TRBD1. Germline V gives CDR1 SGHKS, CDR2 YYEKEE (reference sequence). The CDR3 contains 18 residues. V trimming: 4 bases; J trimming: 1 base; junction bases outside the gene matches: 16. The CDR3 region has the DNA TGTGCCAGCAGCGAAGCAAAGGGACAGTGGACCTTCCAAGAGACCCAGTACTTC. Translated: CASSEAKGQWTFQETQYF.

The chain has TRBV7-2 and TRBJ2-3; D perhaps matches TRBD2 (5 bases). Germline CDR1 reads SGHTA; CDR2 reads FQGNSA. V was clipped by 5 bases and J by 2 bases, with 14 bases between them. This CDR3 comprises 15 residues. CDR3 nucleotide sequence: TGTGCCAGCAGCCCATCGCCCGGGAACACAGATACGCAGTATTTT. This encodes CASSPSPGNTDTQYF.

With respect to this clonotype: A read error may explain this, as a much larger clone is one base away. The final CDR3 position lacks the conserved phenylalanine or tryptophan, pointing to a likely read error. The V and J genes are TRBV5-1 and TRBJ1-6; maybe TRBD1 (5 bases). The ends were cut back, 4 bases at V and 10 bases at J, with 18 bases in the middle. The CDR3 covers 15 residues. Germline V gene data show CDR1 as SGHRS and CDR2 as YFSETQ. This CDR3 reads CASSPGTLSGSPLHL. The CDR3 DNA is TGCGCCAGCAGCCCCGGGACCCTATCGGGCTCACCCCTCCACCTT.

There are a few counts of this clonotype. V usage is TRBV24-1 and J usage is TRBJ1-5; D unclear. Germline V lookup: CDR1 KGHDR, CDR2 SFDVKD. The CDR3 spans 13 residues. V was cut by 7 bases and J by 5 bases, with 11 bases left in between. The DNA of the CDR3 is TGTGCCACCAGCGAGGACGGACATCAGCCCCAGCATTTT. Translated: CATSEDGHQPQHF.

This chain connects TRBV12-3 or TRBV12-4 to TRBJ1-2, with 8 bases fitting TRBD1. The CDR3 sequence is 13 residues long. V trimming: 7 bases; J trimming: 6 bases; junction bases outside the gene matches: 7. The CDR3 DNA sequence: TGTGCCAGCACCGACGGACAGGGAGATGGCTACACCTTC. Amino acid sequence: CASTDGQGDGYTF.

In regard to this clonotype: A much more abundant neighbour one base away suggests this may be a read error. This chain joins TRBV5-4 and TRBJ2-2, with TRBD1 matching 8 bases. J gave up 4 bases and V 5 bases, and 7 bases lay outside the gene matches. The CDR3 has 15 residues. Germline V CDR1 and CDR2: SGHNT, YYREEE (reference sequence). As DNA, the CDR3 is TGTGCCAGCAGTACCCAGGGGGCGGGCACCGGGGAGCTGTTTTTT. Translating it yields CASSTQGAGTGELFF. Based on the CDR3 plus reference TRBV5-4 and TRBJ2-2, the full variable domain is ETGVTQSPTHLIKTRGQQVTLRCSSQSGHNTVSWYQQALGQGPQFIFQYYREEENGRGNFPPRFSGLQFPNYSSELNVNALELDDSALYLCASSTQGAGTGELFFGEGSRLTVL.

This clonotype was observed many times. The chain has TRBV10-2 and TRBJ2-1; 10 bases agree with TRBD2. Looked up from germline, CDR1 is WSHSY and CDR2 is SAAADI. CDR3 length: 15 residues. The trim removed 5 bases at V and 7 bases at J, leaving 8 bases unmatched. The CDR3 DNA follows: TGCGCCAGCAGTTCCTTTGGACTAGCGGTTAATGAGCAGTTCTTC. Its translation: CASSSFGLAVNEQFF.

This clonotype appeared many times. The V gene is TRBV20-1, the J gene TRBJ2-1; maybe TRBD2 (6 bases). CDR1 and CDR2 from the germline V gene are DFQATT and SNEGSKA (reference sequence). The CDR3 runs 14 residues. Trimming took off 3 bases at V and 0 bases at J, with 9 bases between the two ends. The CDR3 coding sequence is TGCAGTGCTAGCGGAGGGAGCTCCTACAATGAGCAGTTCTTC. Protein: CSASGGSSYNEQFF.

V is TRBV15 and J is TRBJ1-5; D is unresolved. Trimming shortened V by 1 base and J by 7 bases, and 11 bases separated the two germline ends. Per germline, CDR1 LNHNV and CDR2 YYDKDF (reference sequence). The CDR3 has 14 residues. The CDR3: CATSRVLGGQPQHF. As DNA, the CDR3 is TGTGCCACCAGCAGAGTACTGGGAGGCCAGCCCCAGCATTTT.

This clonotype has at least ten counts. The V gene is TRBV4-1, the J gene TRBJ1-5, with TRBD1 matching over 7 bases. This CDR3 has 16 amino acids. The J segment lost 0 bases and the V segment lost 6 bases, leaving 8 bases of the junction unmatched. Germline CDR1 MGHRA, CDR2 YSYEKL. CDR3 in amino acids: CASRTTGSSSNQPQHF. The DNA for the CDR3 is TGCGCCAGCAGAACGACAGGGAGTAGTAGCAATCAGCCCCAGCATTTT.

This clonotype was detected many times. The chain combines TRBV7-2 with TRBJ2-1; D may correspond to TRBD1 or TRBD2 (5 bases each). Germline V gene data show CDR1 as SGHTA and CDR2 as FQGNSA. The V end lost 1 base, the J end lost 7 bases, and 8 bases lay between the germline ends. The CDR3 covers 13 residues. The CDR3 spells CASSLGDGNEQFF. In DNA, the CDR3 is TGTGCCAGCAGCTTAGGGGACGGGAATGAGCAGTTCTTC.

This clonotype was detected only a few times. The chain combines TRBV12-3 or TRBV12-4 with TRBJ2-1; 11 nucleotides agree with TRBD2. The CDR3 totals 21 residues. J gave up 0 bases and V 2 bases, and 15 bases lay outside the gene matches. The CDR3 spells CASSLRGGLAGLPRSYNEQFF. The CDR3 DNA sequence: TGTGCCAGCAGTTTAAGGGGTGGACTAGCGGGCCTCCCTCGCTCCTACAATGAGCAGTTCTTC.

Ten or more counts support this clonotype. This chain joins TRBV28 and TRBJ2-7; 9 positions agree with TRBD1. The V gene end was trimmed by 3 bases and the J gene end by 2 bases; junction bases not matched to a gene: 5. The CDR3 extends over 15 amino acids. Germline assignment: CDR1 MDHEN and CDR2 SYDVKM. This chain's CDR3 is CASSFQTGGTYEQYF. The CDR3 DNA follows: TGTGCCAGCAGTTTCCAGACAGGGGGTACCTACGAGCAGTACTTC.

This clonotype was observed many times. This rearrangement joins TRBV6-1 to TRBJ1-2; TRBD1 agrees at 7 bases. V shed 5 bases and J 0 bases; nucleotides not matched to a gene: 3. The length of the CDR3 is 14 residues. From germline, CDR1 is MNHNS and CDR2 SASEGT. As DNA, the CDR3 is TGTGCCAGCAGTAGGGGACAGACTAACTATGGCTACACCTTC. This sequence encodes CASSRGQTNYGYTF.

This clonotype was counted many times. The CDR3 spells CSAVLQGLGQYF. DNA of the CDR3: TGCAGTGCTGTGCTCCAGGGGCTAGGGCAGTACTTC. V gene TRBV20-1 combines with J gene TRBJ2-7, with D perhaps matching TRBD1 (6 bases). V was trimmed by 5 bases and J by 9 bases, leaving 17 bases between them. Germline lookup yields CDR1 DFQATT and CDR2 SNEGSKA (reference sequence). This CDR3 region has 12 residues.